These 28 T cell receptor beta chains were all obtained from the same sample, sequenced in a study of human T cells and chemical hapten exposure. TCRdb re-called the RACE reads through MiXCR, storing one row per CDR3 protein. The repertoire consists of 95,000 to 150,000 distinct CDR3 sequences, with 10% to 12% occurring once and the leading ten covering 2% to 2.5%. The time point is: patch test 3, about 24 weeks after DPC sensitization. The treatment is: therapeutic diphenylcyclopropenone sensitization with weekly scalp DPC. The material was whole blood, obtained in connection with sensitization to the hapten diphenylcyclopropenone (DPC). The source of these receptors is a woman aged 50 to 65 with alopecia areata. Some clones in this sample may be carry-over from other donors' samples.

The CDR3 DNA reads as TGCGCCAGCAGCTTGGGGTCGGGACAGGGAATGAATGAGCAGTTCTTC. Translating it yields CASSLGSGQGMNEQFF. This chain joins TRBV5-1 and TRBJ2-1; TRBD1 agrees at 9 bases. CDR3 length equals 16 residues. CDR1 is SGHRS and CDR2 is YFSETQ in the germline V gene. The V gene end was trimmed by 0 bases and the J gene end by 7 bases; junction bases not matched to a gene: 8.

This clonotype was picked up a small number of times. CDR3 amino acids: CASSLGRRSYEQYF. The CDR3 DNA is TGTGCCAGCAGCTTAGGGCGTAGGTCCTACGAGCAGTACTTC. The rearrangement joins TRBV7-2 to TRBJ2-7; the D is unclear. Germline V gene lookup returns CDR1 SGHTA and CDR2 FQGNSA. V dropped 1 base and J dropped 1 base, with 8 bases sitting between them. The length of the CDR3 is 14 residues.

This clonotype was counted a few times. The rearrangement uses TRBV21-1 and TRBJ2-5; no DNA check was done on the table's D call, TRBD1. TRBV21-1 is labeled a pseudogene. The CDR3 is 18 amino acids. The CDR3 DNA sequence: TGTGCCAGCATTTCCGGGACAGGGAAATCCTACTACCAAGAGACCCAGTACTTC. It encodes CASISGTGKSYYQETQYF.

In this sample, this clonotype turned up a few times. The V call is TRBV25-1, the J call TRBJ1-1; TRBD1 might be the D (5 bases). Trimming removed 3 bases at V and 10 bases at J, with 12 bases between. Germline CDR1 and CDR2: MGHDK and SYGVNS. The CDR3 covers 12 residues. CDR3: CASSEGRAPAFF. The CDR3 DNA reads as TGTGCCAGCAGTGAGGGCAGGGCCCCAGCTTTCTTT.

This chain links TRBV12-3 or TRBV12-4 with TRBJ2-4; D remains ambiguous. The CDR3 is 17 amino acids. V lost 5 bases to trimming and J lost 0 bases, with 17 bases between them. The chain's CDR3 is CASSPPIQASAKNIQYF. The CDR3, as DNA: TGTGCCAGCAGTCCCCCGATTCAAGCGTCAGCCAAAAACATTCAGTACTTC.

CDR3 in amino acids: CASGQTGVPGNTIYF. DNA of the CDR3: TGTGCCAGCGGACAGACAGGCGTCCCTGGAAACACCATATATTTT. The chain is built from TRBV7-2 and TRBJ1-3; D may be TRBD1 (6 bases). Trimming pared 8 bases from V and 2 bases from J, leaving 16 bases between. CDR3 size: 15 residues. The germline gives CDR1 SGHTA, CDR2 FQGNSA.

This clonotype was seen only a few times. The chain recombines TRBV2 with TRBJ1-1; D uncertain. CDR1 and CDR2 (germline): SNHLY, FYNNEI. V was cut by 10 bases and J by 4 bases, with 10 bases left in between. The length of the CDR3 is 11 residues. CDR3 sequence reads: CATQVGTEAFF. CDR3 sequence (DNA): TGTGCCACTCAAGTGGGCACTGAAGCTTTCTTT.

This chain uses TRBV6-2 or TRBV6-3 with TRBJ1-2; no reliable D call. Germline V gives CDR1 MNHEY, CDR2 SVGEGT. There are 12 residues in the CDR3. V was trimmed by 6 bases and J by 3 bases, leaving 8 bases between them. In DNA form, the CDR3 reads TGTGCCAGCAGAAGGACGGACTATGGCTACACCTTC. Translation: CASRRTDYGYTF.

V gene TRBV5-1 combines with J gene TRBJ1-6; 7 bases align to TRBD1. The CDR3 contains 18 residues. Germline CDR1 reads SGHRS; CDR2 reads YFSETQ. With 2 bases clipped from V and 10 bases from J, the junction kept 18 bases outside the gene matches. Here the CDR3 DNA reads TGCGCCAGCAGCTTCCGGGCAGGACCTAAGGGGGCACAGTCACCCCTCCACTTT. Its protein product is CASSFRAGPKGAQSPLHF.

V usage is TRBV4-3 and J usage is TRBJ2-3; unclear D gene. This CDR3 region has 15 residues. Germline V gene data show CDR1 as LGHNA and CDR2 as YSLEER. V was cut by 5 bases and J by 9 bases, with 21 bases left in between. CDR3 residues: CASSGSSAGVETQYF. In DNA, the CDR3 is TGCGCCAGCAGCGGAAGCAGCGCAGGAGTTGAGACGCAGTATTTT.

This clonotype was recorded a few times. The rearrangement joins TRBV7-8 to TRBJ2-5; TRBD1 aligns across 8 bases. Germline CDR1 and CDR2: SGHVS and FQNEAQ. This CDR3 has 14 residues. V trimming: 5 bases; J trimming: 4 bases; junction bases outside the gene matches: 6. CDR3 DNA sequence: TGTGCCAGCAGCCCAACAGGGGGAGGAGAGACCCAGTACTTC. Translated, it gives CASSPTGGGETQYF.

There are a few counts of this clonotype. The rearrangement links TRBV29-1 to TRBJ1-2; D unclear. Germline V gene sequence: CDR1 SQVTM, CDR2 ANQGSEA. Trimming removed 4 bases at V and 8 bases at J, with 14 bases between. The CDR3 contains 12 residues. CDR3 amino acids: CSVGTLLGGYTF. DNA of the CDR3: TGCAGCGTTGGTACGCTTCTCGGGGGCTACACCTTC. Based on the CDR3 plus reference TRBV29-1 and TRBJ1-2, the full variable domain is SAVISQKPSRDICQRGTSLTIQCQVDSQVTMMFWYRQQPGQSLTLIATANQGSEATYESGFVIDKFPISRPNLTFSTLTVSNMSPEDSSIYLCSVGTLLGGYTFGSGTRLTVV.

This clonotype was found many times. The V gene is TRBV6-7, the J gene TRBJ2-5; possibly TRBD2 for D (6 bases). TRBV6-7 belongs to the ORF category, with a function that is uncertain. V was pared by 7 bases and J by 4 bases, with 16 bases between. The CDR3 spans 14 residues. The CDR3 coding sequence is TGTGCCAGCACCGACGAGAGGGGAGGAGAGACCCAGTACTTC. Residues: CASTDERGGETQYF.

This clonotype has ten or more counts. J is TRBJ1-4 and V is TRBV12-3 or TRBV12-4; D remains unclear. The length of the CDR3 is 14 residues. Trimming removed 6 bases from V and 0 bases from J, with 8 bases in between. The CDR3 DNA sequence: TGTGCCAGCAGGCTCCGGGCAACTAATGAAAAACTGTTTTTT. Translation gives CASRLRATNEKLFF.

The chain recombines TRBV20-1 with TRBJ1-4; a possible D gene is TRBD1 (5 bases). V was cut by 5 bases and J by 2 bases, with 15 bases left in between. There are 15 residues in the CDR3. Germline CDR1 reads DFQATT; CDR2 reads SNEGSKA (reference sequence). The CDR3 protein is CSASRVGTTNEKLFF. For the CDR3, the DNA is TGCAGTGCTTCTAGGGTGGGGACGACTAATGAAAAACTGTTTTTT.

This clonotype appeared many times. The genes are TRBV6-2 or TRBV6-3 and TRBJ2-3; 8 nucleotides match TRBD2. The CDR3 has 14 residues. V trimming: 10 bases; J trimming: 4 bases; junction bases outside the gene matches: 10. The germline V gene has CDR1 MNHEY and CDR2 SVGEGT. CDR3 sequence: CATRGREGPDTQYF. Here the CDR3 DNA reads TGTGCCACCAGGGGTCGGGAGGGCCCAGATACGCAGTATTTT.

This clonotype has ten or more counts. The V and J genes are TRBV6-6 and TRBJ1-5; 9 bases agree with TRBD1. CDR3 length: 14 amino acids. The J segment lost 7 bases and the V segment lost 2 bases, leaving 3 bases of the junction unmatched. Germline loops: CDR1 MNHNY, CDR2 SVGAGI (reference sequence). The CDR3 loop reads CASSYPGQGQPQHF. The CDR3 DNA reads TGTGCCAGCAGTTACCCCGGACAGGGGCAGCCCCAGCATTTT.

The sample holds a few counts of this clonotype. The chain joins TRBV6-5 to TRBJ1-2; a weak D match, TRBD1 (6 bases). This CDR3 spans 15 amino acids. CDR1 and CDR2 (germline): MNHEY, SVGAGI. V lost 0 bases and J 8 bases, leaving 16 bases between the germline ends. In nucleotides, the CDR3 is TGTGCCAGCAGTTACTCGCGGTACAGGGACGGCGGCTACACCTTC. Translating it yields CASSYSRYRDGGYTF.

The chain employs TRBV2 and TRBJ1-1; TRBD1 matches 10 bases. CDR1 and CDR2 (germline): SNHLY, FYNNEI. Germline trimming cut 4 bases from V and 0 bases from J; bases unmatched to any gene: 2. The CDR3 is 15 amino acids. CDR3 in DNA: TGTGCCAGCAGTGTAGGGACAGGGGTGAACACTGAAGCTTTCTTT. This sequence encodes CASSVGTGVNTEAFF.

This clonotype has only a few counts. The rearrangement links TRBV28 to TRBJ1-1, with a possible D match to TRBD1 (5 bases). The germline CDR1 and CDR2 sequences are MDHEN and SYDVKM. There are 14 residues in the CDR3. Trimming cost V 3 bases and J 4 bases, with 12 bases left between them. This CDR3 reads CASSLRGGGTEAFF. Written as DNA, the CDR3 is TGTGCCAGCAGTTTGCGGGGCGGGGGCACTGAAGCTTTCTTT.

The table lists this clonotype with a few counts. The chain recombines TRBV6-2 or TRBV6-3 with TRBJ1-1; tentatively, D is TRBD1 (6 bases). CDR3 length equals 14 residues. V lost 6 bases and J lost 0, with 11 bases in between. CDR1 is MNHEY, CDR2 SVGEGT, per germline. The CDR3 nucleotides are TGTGCCAGCAGCCAGGACAGACTGAACACTGAAGCTTTCTTT. This codes for CASSQDRLNTEAFF.

V and J are TRBV7-9 and TRBJ2-3, with 9 bases identical to TRBD2. Germline V gives CDR1 SEHNR, CDR2 FQNEAQ (reference sequence). Trimming removed 4 bases from V and 0 bases from J; junction bases left unmatched: 8. The CDR3 consists of 17 residues. CDR3 DNA sequence: TGTGCCAGCAGCTCCGGCGGGGGGGCAGGGAGCACAGATACGCAGTATTTT. This codes for CASSSGGGAGSTDTQYF.

This clonotype was found a few times. This chain joins TRBV7-2 and TRBJ1-5; D is uncertain. CDR1 SGHTA and CDR2 FQGNSA come from the germline V gene. The CDR3 length is 15 residues. Trimming pared 1 base from V and 5 bases from J, leaving 12 bases between. CDR3 region: CASSLEVWGHQPQHF. CDR3 coding DNA: TGTGCCAGCAGCTTAGAAGTCTGGGGTCATCAGCCCCAGCATTTT.

The J gene is TRBJ1-4, the V gene TRBV29-1; D is possibly TRBD1 (5 bases). Deletions cut 3 bases from V and 5 bases from J, with 10 bases between. Germline CDR1 reads SQVTM; CDR2 reads ANQGSEA. The CDR3 sequence is 13 residues long. The CDR3: CSVDSGSNEKLFF. The CDR3 region has the DNA TGCAGCGTTGACTCAGGGAGCAATGAAAAACTGTTTTTT.

This clonotype showed up just a few times. The chain has TRBV18 and TRBJ1-1; a weak D match, TRBD1 (6 bases). This CDR3 has 14 amino acids. The V gene lost 3 bases and the J gene lost 3 bases, with 11 bases spanning the gap. The germline V gene encodes CDR1 KGHSH and CDR2 LQKENI. CDR3: CASSPGGLDTEAFF. DNA for the CDR3: TGTGCCAGCTCACCGGGGGGGCTGGACACTGAAGCTTTCTTT.

V usage is TRBV29-1 and J usage is TRBJ2-4; possibly TRBD1 for D (6 bases). The CDR3 is made up of 14 amino acids. Germline V lookup: CDR1 SQVTM, CDR2 ANQGSEA. Between the trimmed V and J ends, which lost 1 base and 4 bases, there was a span of 11 bases. CDR3 sequence reads: CSVEGRGSKNIQYF. CDR3 in DNA: TGCAGCGTTGAAGGCAGGGGAAGTAAAAACATTCAGTACTTC. The full variable domain, its missing parts supplied by reference TRBV29-1 and TRBJ2-4, is SAVISQKPSRDICQRGTSLTIQCQVDSQVTMMFWYRQQPGQSLTLIATANQGSEATYESGFVIDKFPISRPNLTFSTLTVSNMSPEDSSIYLCSVEGRGSKNIQYFGAGTRLSVL.

In this sample, this clonotype turned up a few times. The V call is TRBV6-1, the J call TRBJ1-2; 7 bases align to TRBD1. The J segment lost 4 bases and the V segment lost 4 bases, leaving 9 bases of the junction unmatched. The CDR3 covers 15 residues. Germline V gene data show CDR1 as MNHNS and CDR2 as SASEGT. In nucleotides, the CDR3 is TGTGCCAGCAGTGCAGCCGGACAGGCGGGCTATGGCTACACCTTC. Translation: CASSAAGQAGYGYTF.

This clonotype was counted ten times or more. J is TRBJ2-3 and V is TRBV5-1; 10 bases align to TRBD2. V lost 3 bases, J lost 2 bases, and 6 bases stayed unmatched. The CDR3 contains 16 residues. Germline lookup yields CDR1 SGHRS and CDR2 YFSETQ. CDR3 sequence (DNA): TGCGCCAGCAGCTGGCGGACTAGCGGATACACAGATACGCAGTATTTT. It is translated as CASSWRTSGYTDTQYF.